This T cell receptor beta chain is from a study of blood T cell repertoires in COVID-19. Study-level background: Sites across the United States, Italy and Spain contributed samples from acute and convalescent COVID-19. T cells, B-cell-depleted T cells, or PBMCs provided the cDNA or gDNA that served as material.

Under the authors' procedure: By means of reference gene primer amplification, nucleated cell counts were estimated. Here immunoSEQ multiplex PCR was the method, and the copy in TCRdb shows in-frame clones only, minus some. The DNA was the basis for D and trimming; V, J and clone size are from that table. The sample carries around 33,000 clones, about 78% recorded once. This CDR3 is 8 amino acids long. The V gene's germline CDR1 is SQVTM and CDR2 ANQGSEA. The chain carries TRBV29-1 and TRBJ1-1, with a possible D match to TRBD1 (5 bases). The sequenced material came from peripheral blood. The TCR comes from a man older than 75 with acute or convalescent COVID-19. The CDR3 reads CRIPGGFF. The CDR3 coding sequence is TGCAGAATCCCGGGGGGTTTCTTT.